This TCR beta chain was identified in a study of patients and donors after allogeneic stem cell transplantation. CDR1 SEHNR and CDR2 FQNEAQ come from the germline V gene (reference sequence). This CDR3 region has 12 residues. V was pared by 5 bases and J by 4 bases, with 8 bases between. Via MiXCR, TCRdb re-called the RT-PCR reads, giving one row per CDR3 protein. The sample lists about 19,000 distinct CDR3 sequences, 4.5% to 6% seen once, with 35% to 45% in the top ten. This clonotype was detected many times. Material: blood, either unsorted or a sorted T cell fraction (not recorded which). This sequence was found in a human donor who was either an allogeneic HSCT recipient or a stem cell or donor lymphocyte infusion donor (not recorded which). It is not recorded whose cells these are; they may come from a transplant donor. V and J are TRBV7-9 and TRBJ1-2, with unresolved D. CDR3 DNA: TGTGCCAGCAGCCTTAGGACCTATGGCTACACCTTC. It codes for CASSLRTYGYTF.